The 24 T cell receptor beta chains in this list originate from one sample, sequenced in a study of neurological immune-mediated disorders. MiXCR was run by TCRdb on the 5' RACE reads, yielding one entry per CDR3 protein. The sample carries under 40,000 distinct CDR3 sequences, 13% to 15% recorded once. Specimen: PBMCs. These receptors were collected from a woman between 45 and 60 years old with HTLV-1-associated myelopathy (HAM/TSP).

The rearrangement joins TRBV29-1 to TRBJ2-2, with TRBD1 matching over 9 bases. CDR1 is SQVTM, CDR2 ANQGSEA, per germline. The CDR3 extends over 12 amino acids. CDR3 DNA sequence: TGCGTTGGACAGGGGCGGACCGGGGAGCTGTTTTTT. Translating it yields CVGQGRTGELFF.

This clonotype has ten or more counts. CDR3 loop: CSVSMDLGAFF. The DNA of the CDR3 is TGCAGCGTTTCGATGGACCTGGGGGCTTTCTTT. The V and J genes are TRBV29-1 and TRBJ1-1; D remains ambiguous. There are 11 residues in the CDR3. Germline loops: CDR1 SQVTM, CDR2 ANQGSEA. The ends were cut back, 5 bases at V and 11 bases at J, with 15 bases in the middle.

This clonotype was counted many times. The chain recombines TRBV7-9 with TRBJ1-2; the match to TRBD1 covers 10 bases. Germline V gene lookup returns CDR1 SEHNR and CDR2 FQNEAQ (reference sequence). The CDR3 totals 15 residues. After removal of 5 bases from V and 7 bases from J, the junction contained 10 bases not matched to a gene. The CDR3 bases are TGTGCCAGCAGCCCCGGGACAGGGGTCCGGTTTGGCTACACCTTC. As protein: CASSPGTGVRFGYTF. Based on the CDR3 plus reference TRBV7-9 and TRBJ1-2, the full variable domain is DTGVSQNPRHKITKRGQNVTFRCDPISEHNRLYWYRQTLGQGPEFLTYFQNEAQLEKSRLLSDRFSAERPKGSFSTLEIQRTEQGDSAMYLCASSPGTGVRFGYTFGSGTRLTVV.

This clonotype was counted many times. The V and J genes are TRBV24-1 and TRBJ2-3; D ambiguous. The CDR3 contains 14 residues. The V end was cut by 8 bases, the J end by 2 bases, with 13 bases between. Germline V CDR1 and CDR2: KGHDR, SFDVKD. The chain's CDR3 is CATTPADATDTQYF. Here the CDR3 DNA reads TGTGCCACCACCCCCGCGGACGCCACAGATACGCAGTATTTT.

This clonotype was observed many times. The rearrangement joins TRBV5-5 to TRBJ1-5, with 7 nucleotides matching TRBD1. Germline CDR1 SGHKS, CDR2 YYEKEE (reference sequence). Germline trimming cut 3 bases from V and 7 bases from J; bases unmatched to any gene: 10. The CDR3 consists of 15 residues. The DNA of the CDR3 is TGTGCCAGCAGCTCCCAACCACAGGGGTACCAGCCCCAGCATTTT. Its protein is CASSSQPQGYQPQHF.

V usage is TRBV7-2 and J usage is TRBJ2-5; 13 bases line up with TRBD2. The CDR3 has 20 residues. V lost 5 bases and J lost 5; bases outside the gene matches: 20. Germline CDR1 and CDR2: SGHTA and FQGNSA. CDR3: CASSLLGAADLTSGGETQYF. In DNA form, the CDR3 reads TGTGCCAGCAGCCTACTGGGGGCGGCCGACCTGACTAGCGGGGGGGAGACCCAGTACTTC.

This clonotype was detected many times. DNA for the CDR3: TGCGCCAGCAGTGAGAGGACTAGGGGCGAGCAGTACTTC. Encoded protein: CASSERTRGEQYF. This chain links TRBV10-2 with TRBJ2-7, with 7 bases aligning to TRBD2. V gave up 2 bases and J gave up 6 bases; unmatched junction bases: 4. The germline V gene has CDR1 WSHSY and CDR2 SAAADI. The CDR3 sequence is 13 residues long.

This clonotype has a count of ten or more. The chain is built from TRBV6-2 or TRBV6-3 and TRBJ1-6, with no clear D. V lost 1 base to trimming and J lost 10 bases, with 5 bases between them. Per the germline V gene, CDR1 is MNHEY and CDR2 is SVGEGT. The CDR3 runs to 12 residues. The CDR3 sequence is CASSYWASPLHF. The CDR3 bases are TGTGCCAGCAGTTACTGGGCGTCACCCCTCCACTTT.

In this sample, this clonotype turned up many times. The chain has TRBV7-2 and TRBJ2-2; D might be TRBD2 (5 bases). There are 14 residues in the CDR3. The germline CDR1 and CDR2 sequences are SGHTA and FQGNSA. The V end lost 7 bases, the J end lost 5 bases, and 14 bases lay between the germline ends. CDR3 sequence: CASTRAGGTGELFF. CDR3 coding DNA: TGTGCCAGCACACGGGCAGGCGGGACCGGGGAGCTGTTTTTT.

There are many counts of this clonotype. CDR3 nucleotide sequence: TGTGCCTCTCAAACGGGGCTGGGCGGGGTCACCGGGGAGCTGTTTTTT. As protein: CASQTGLGGVTGELFF. V usage is TRBV24-1 and J usage is TRBJ2-2; D is possibly TRBD2 (6 bases). Germline V CDR1 and CDR2: KGHDR, SFDVKD. The CDR3 has 16 amino acids. V was shortened by 12 bases and J by 4 bases, with 23 bases between the two germline ends.

This clonotype was picked up many times. The chain recombines TRBV20-1 with TRBJ2-3; D may correspond to TRBD1 or TRBD2 (5 bases each). Trimming took off 1 base at V and 6 bases at J, with 14 bases between the two ends. The germline V gene encodes CDR1 DFQATT and CDR2 SNEGSKA (reference sequence). This CDR3 is built from 14 residues. The chain's CDR3 is CSARGTLWEDTQYF. In DNA form, the CDR3 reads TGCAGTGCTAGAGGGACACTATGGGAGGATACGCAGTATTTT.

This clonotype was counted a single time. The rearrangement joins TRBV5-1 to TRBJ2-1, with 9 bases aligning to TRBD2. After removal of 2 bases from V and 3 bases from J, the junction contained 6 bases not matched to a gene. The CDR3 runs to 16 residues. Germline CDR1 SGHRS, CDR2 YFSETQ. CDR3 sequence: CASSFLAGFFYNEQFF. The CDR3 nucleotides read TGCGCCAGCAGCTTCCTAGCGGGGTTCTTCTACAATGAGCAGTTCTTC.

This clonotype occurred many times. Germline and junction disagree at one end, which may indicate a read error. The chain couples TRBV28 to TRBJ1-6; 7 bases align to TRBD1. The CDR3 is 16 amino acids. Germline CDR1 is MDHEN and CDR2 is SYDVKM. For the CDR3, the DNA is TGTGCCAGCAGTTTATACCCCGGGACAGATAACTCACCCCTCCACTTT. It specifies CASSLYPGTDNSPLHF.

The table lists this clonotype with many counts. The gene calls are TRBV5-1 and TRBJ2-3, with TRBD2 matching 10 bases. V shed 2 bases, J shed 5 bases, and the junction held 8 bases outside the gene matches. This CDR3 spans 16 amino acids. Germline assignment: CDR1 SGHRS and CDR2 YFSETQ. CDR3 in amino acids: CASSFSGLATGDTQYF. The CDR3 nucleotides read TGCGCCAGCAGCTTTTCGGGACTAGCGACGGGAGATACGCAGTATTTT.

This clonotype was detected ten times or more. This chain links TRBV3-1 with TRBJ1-1; D unclear. CDR1 LGHDT and CDR2 YNNKEL come from the germline V gene (reference sequence). The CDR3 is 17 amino acids. Trimming pared 0 bases from V and 0 bases from J, leaving 14 bases between. The CDR3 loop reads CASSQEVHTRMNTEAFF. CDR3 nucleotide sequence: TGTGCCAGCAGCCAAGAAGTACATACCCGAATGAACACTGAAGCTTTCTTT.

This clonotype has at least ten counts. The chain combines TRBV14 with TRBJ1-4; 8 bases agree with TRBD1. Trimming at V came to 2 bases and at J to 8 bases, leaving 16 bases not matched to a gene. Germline CDR1 reads SGHDN; CDR2 reads FVKESK. This CDR3 is built from 18 residues. The CDR3: CASSQRQGRGGFLEKLFF. Written as DNA, the CDR3 is TGTGCCAGCAGCCAACGACAGGGGAGGGGAGGCTTTTTGGAAAAACTGTTTTTT. Filled out from reference TRBV14 and TRBJ1-4, the complete variable domain reads EAGVTQFPSHSVIEKGQTVTLRCDPISGHDNLYWYRRVMGKEIKFLLHFVKESKQDESGMPNNRFLAERTGGTYSTLKVQPAELEDSGVYFCASSQRQGRGGFLEKLFFGSGTQLSVL.

The chain has TRBV7-2 and TRBJ1-2; no reliable D call. Germline loops: CDR1 SGHTA, CDR2 FQGNSA. The V gene lost 0 bases and the J gene lost 2 bases, with 16 bases spanning the gap. This CDR3 has 17 amino acids. The CDR3 reads CASSLAPRMTLNYGYTF. CDR3 in DNA: TGTGCCAGCAGCTTAGCGCCGCGAATGACGCTCAACTATGGCTACACCTTC. The whole variable domain, filled in from reference TRBV7-2 and TRBJ1-2, reads GAGVSQSPSNKVTEKGKDVELRCDPISGHTALYWYRQSLGQGLEFLIYFQGNSAPDKSGLPSDRFSAERTGGSVSTLTIQRTQQEDSAVYLCASSLAPRMTLNYGYTFGSGTRLTVV.

Many counts were recorded for this clonotype. This chain uses TRBV20-1 with TRBJ1-2; D perhaps matches TRBD1 (5 bases). V lost 1 base to trimming and J lost 4 bases, with 16 bases between them. There are 15 residues in the CDR3. From germline, CDR1 is DFQATT and CDR2 SNEGSKA (reference sequence). The chain's CDR3 is CSARAPTDSSYGYTF. CDR3 nucleotides: TGCAGTGCTAGAGCCCCCACCGACAGTTCCTATGGCTACACCTTC.

This clonotype was seen repeatedly, ten times or more. The J gene is TRBJ2-1, the V gene TRBV20-1; D ambiguous. The V end was cut by 0 bases, the J end by 7 bases, with 16 bases between. CDR3 length: 15 amino acids. Germline CDR1 is DFQATT and CDR2 is SNEGSKA (reference sequence). For the CDR3, the DNA is TGCAGTGCTAGAGATTCTCTGACCTCCTGGAATGAGCAGTTCTTC. Its translation: CSARDSLTSWNEQFF.

This clonotype came up many times. The V gene is TRBV12-3 or TRBV12-4, the J gene TRBJ1-3, with D perhaps TRBD1 (6 bases). The CDR3 sequence is 15 residues long. V shed 3 bases and J shed 4 bases, with 13 bases lying between them. The DNA of the CDR3 is TGTGCCAGCAGTTTTAGTGGGGGCGCAGGAAACACCATATATTTT. This codes for CASSFSGGAGNTIYF.

The V call is TRBV6-2 or TRBV6-3, the J call TRBJ2-3; D ambiguous. The CDR3 loop spans 17 amino acids. Germline V CDR1 and CDR2: MNHEY, SVGEGT. V shed 0 bases and J shed 4 bases, with 17 bases lying between them. The CDR3 DNA sequence: TGTGCCAGCAGTTACTCGAGGTCAGATTACCCCTCAGATACGCAGTATTTT. Protein: CASSYSRSDYPSDTQYF.

This clonotype was counted many times. The CDR3 is CASSLEGWGANTEAFF. CDR3 nucleotide sequence: TGCGCCAGCAGCTTGGAGGGGTGGGGGGCGAACACTGAAGCTTTCTTT. The chain links TRBV5-1 to TRBJ1-1, with D possibly matching TRBD1 (6 bases). The CDR3 is made up of 16 amino acids. Germline-derived CDR1 and CDR2 are SGHRS and YFSETQ. Trimming pared 0 bases from V and 1 base from J, leaving 13 bases between.

The sample holds a few counts of this clonotype. The gene calls are TRBV5-1 and TRBJ1-1, with D possibly matching TRBD1 (6 bases). Trimming cost V 6 bases and J 4 bases, with 25 bases left between them. Per the germline V gene, CDR1 is SGHRS and CDR2 is YFSETQ. The CDR3 loop spans 17 amino acids. CDR3 sequence: CASTPGGSGVRSTEAFF. The CDR3, as DNA: TGCGCCAGCACCCCCGGTGGATCAGGGGTAAGGAGCACTGAAGCTTTCTTT.

This clonotype was detected only once. The chain has TRBV18 and TRBJ2-7; D possibly corresponds to TRBD2 (5 bases). The V end lost 0 bases, the J end lost 5 bases, and 11 bases lay between the germline ends. The CDR3 is made up of 14 amino acids. CDR1 is KGHSH and CDR2 is LQKENI in the germline V gene. CDR3 protein: CASSPPRAMNEQYF. For the CDR3, the DNA is TGTGCCAGCTCACCACCGAGGGCAATGAACGAGCAGTACTTC.